A selection of T cell receptor beta chains follows, all from one sample in a study of blood T cell repertoires in COVID-19. The method was immunoSEQ multiplex PCR; TCRdb's version includes in-frame clones alone and lacks a portion of them. The sample holds roughly 670,000 clones; 90% are singletons and the top ten take roughly 0.25%. The sample taken for sequencing was peripheral blood. These receptors were taken from a young woman with acute or convalescent COVID-19. CDR3s include the opening cysteine and the closing phenylalanine or tryptophan. D genes are given only for firm matches. Size values are once, few and many counts, or a class for expanded clones, and some rows have none.

CDR3: CASSHRGVNYGYTF
DNA: TGTGCCAGCAGCCACAGGGGAGTAAACTATGGCTACACCTTC
D: TRBD1
V: TRBV6-5
size: once
J: TRBJ1-2

CDR3: CASTGGAVNSPLHF
DNA: TGTGCCTCCACCGGAGGCGCAGTTAATTCACCCCTCCACTTT
D: .
V: TRBV2
size: .
J: TRBJ1-6

CDR3: CASSQGATVPPLHF
DNA: TGTGCCAGCAGCCAAGGAGCGACCGTCCCACCCCTCCACTTT
D: .
V: TRBV3-1/TRBV3-2
size: .
J: TRBJ1-6

CDR3: CASSLTGGGLVF
DNA: TGTGCCAGCAGCCTCACGGGAGGGGGACTAGTGTTT
D: TRBD2
V: TRBV3-1/TRBV3-2
size: .
J: TRBJ2-3

CDR3: CASSLAPSSNQPQHF
DNA: TGTGCCAGCAGCTTGGCCCCCAGTAGCAATCAGCCCCAGCATTTT
D: .
V: TRBV5-8
size: .
J: TRBJ1-5

CDR3: CASSMTGDTEAFF
DNA: TGTGCCAGCAGTATGACAGGGGACACTGAAGCTTTCTTT
D: TRBD1
V: TRBV12-3/TRBV12-4
size: .
J: TRBJ1-1

CDR3: CASSDRGSTEAFF
DNA: TGTGCCAGCAGTGACCGGGGGTCAACTGAAGCTTTCTTT
D: .
V: TRBV2
size: .
J: TRBJ1-1

CDR3: CATSGSSGGQAFNEQFF
DNA: TGTGCCACCAGTGGGTCTAGCGGGGGTCAGGCCTTCAATGAGCAGTTCTTC
D: TRBD2
V: TRBV24-1
size: .
J: TRBJ2-1

CDR3: CSVADRGLEAFF
DNA: TGCAGCGTTGCGGACAGGGGACTTGAAGCTTTCTTT
D: TRBD1
V: TRBV29-1
size: once
J: TRBJ1-1

CDR3: CASSTRHPGQGIWYEQYF
DNA: TGTGCCAGCAGCACGAGACACCCTGGACAGGGGATTTGGTACGAGCAGTACTTC
D: .
V: TRBV12-1
size: .
J: TRBJ2-7

CDR3: CATTGWNTEAFF
DNA: TGTGCCACTACCGGTTGGAACACTGAAGCTTTCTTT
D: .
V: TRBV10-3
size: few
J: TRBJ1-1

CDR3: CATSGQTYEQYF
DNA: TGTGCCACCAGCGGACAGACATACGAGCAGTACTTC
D: .
V: TRBV24-1
size: .
J: TRBJ2-7

CDR3: CASRETGNYGYTF
DNA: TGTGCCAGCAGGGAAACAGGGAACTATGGCTACACCTTC
D: .
V: TRBV6-6
size: .
J: TRBJ1-2

CDR3: CASRPSYRGAFF
DNA: TGTGCCAGCCGTCCGTCCTACAGGGGAGCTTTCTTT
D: TRBD1
V: TRBV28
size: once
J: TRBJ1-1

CDR3: CASSPWGGGYEQYF
DNA: TGTGCCAGCAGCCCCTGGGGGGGCGGCTACGAGCAGTACTTC
D: .
V: TRBV7-2
size: once
J: TRBJ2-7

CDR3: CASSLATTAKNIQYF
DNA: TGTGCCAGCAGTTTAGCCACAACAGCCAAAAACATTCAGTACTTC
D: .
V: TRBV28
size: .
J: TRBJ2-4

CDR3: CSATQGNEQFF
DNA: TGCAGTGCCACTCAGGGGAATGAGCAGTTCTTC
D: .
V: TRBV20-1
size: .
J: TRBJ2-1

CDR3: CASSGGGYGETQYF
DNA: TGTGCCAGCAGCGGGGGGGGTTACGGAGAGACCCAGTACTTC
D: TRBD2
V: TRBV6-6
size: .
J: TRBJ2-5

CDR3: CASSLAGPGQETQYF
DNA: TGTGCCAGCAGCTTAGCTGGACCGGGACAGGAGACCCAGTACTTC
D: TRBD1
V: TRBV7-9
size: .
J: TRBJ2-5

CDR3: CASSSGGEPYNEQFF
DNA: TGTGCCAGCAGTAGCGGGGGGGAACCCTACAATGAGCAGTTCTTC
D: TRBD2
V: TRBV2
size: .
J: TRBJ2-1

CDR3: CASSRPGTGTGELFF
DNA: TGTGCCAGCAGCCGTCCCGGGACAGGGACCGGGGAGCTGTTTTTT
D: TRBD1
V: TRBV28
size: .
J: TRBJ2-2

CDR3: CASSATDRGYGYTF
DNA: TGTGCCAGTAGTGCCACGGACAGGGGCTATGGCTACACCTTC
D: TRBD1
V: TRBV19
size: .
J: TRBJ1-2

CDR3: CASSPGTPDQPQHF
DNA: TGTGCCAGCAGCCCCGGGACACCTGATCAGCCCCAGCATTTT
D: .
V: TRBV7-9
size: .
J: TRBJ1-5

CDR3: CASSKGLAEYF
DNA: TGTGCCAGCAGCAAGGGACTAGCGGAGTACTTC
D: .
V: TRBV21-1
size: .
J: TRBJ2-5

CDR3: CASSSWTGGVEQYF
DNA: TGTGCCAGCAGCTCCTGGACAGGGGGCGTCGAGCAGTACTTC
D: TRBD1
V: TRBV7-3
size: .
J: TRBJ2-7

CDR3: CASSPEPGGDLRAFF
DNA: TGCGCCAGCAGCCCCGAACCAGGGGGCGATCTCAGGGCTTTCTTT
D: TRBD1
V: TRBV5-1
size: .
J: TRBJ1-1

CDR3: CASSRDRGYTF
DNA: TGTGCCAGCAGTCGGGACAGGGGCTACACCTTC
D: TRBD1
V: TRBV6-5
size: few
J: TRBJ1-2

CDR3: CSVGTGQGGYTF
DNA: TGCAGCGTTGGGACAGGCCAAGGAGGCTACACCTTC
D: TRBD1
V: TRBV29-1
size: .
J: TRBJ1-2

CDR3: CASSPQGGDAILSYGYTF
DNA: TGTGCCAGCAGCCCGCAAGGCGGGGACGCCATCCTGTCCTATGGCTACACCTTC
D: .
V: TRBV7-9
size: .
J: TRBJ1-2

CDR3: CASSIRDRGDYGYTF
DNA: TGTGCCAGTAGTATCAGGGACAGGGGTGACTATGGCTACACCTTC
D: TRBD1
V: TRBV19
size: .
J: TRBJ1-2

CDR3: CASSQVKTSGNTQYF
DNA: TGTGCCAGCAGCCAAGTCAAGACTAGCGGTAATACGCAGTATTTT
D: TRBD2
V: TRBV3-1/TRBV3-2
size: .
J: TRBJ2-3

CDR3: CASSPRFQETQYF
DNA: TGTGCCAGCAGCCCGCGATTCCAAGAGACCCAGTACTTC
D: .
V: TRBV7-6
size: .
J: TRBJ2-5

CDR3: CASSLLTTGLASPLHF
DNA: TGTGCCAGCAGCTTACTTACAACAGGGCTGGCCTCACCCCTCCACTTT
D: .
V: TRBV7-9
size: .
J: TRBJ1-6